A selection of T cell receptor beta chains follows, all from one sample in a study of blood T cells in healthy people across ages. MiXCR, run by TCRdb on the 5' RACE reads, gives a single entry per CDR3 protein. The sample consists of approximately 1,100,000 distinct CDR3 sequences, 35% to 50% of them appearing once. The specimen sequenced was blood. The receptor set was obtained from an older woman in good health. The CDR3 runs from the conserved cysteine through the conserved F or W. D genes are given only for firm matches. The size of a clone is reported for some rows only, either as once, few or many, or as a class for expanded clones.

clone size | J gene | V gene | D gene | CDR3 protein | CDR3 DNA
. | TRBJ2-7 | TRBV5-1 | TRBD2 | CASSQLAGEGCEQYF | TGCGCCAGCAGTCAACTAGCGGGAGAAGGCTGCGAGCAGTACTTC
few | TRBJ2-5 | TRBV5-6 | . | CASSFGVGQGETQYF | TGTGCCAGCAGCTTTGGTGTGGGGCAGGGAGAGACCCAGTACTTC
few | TRBJ2-3 | TRBV7-2 | TRBD2 | CASSRGTSGRMDTQYF | TGTGCCAGCAGCCGAGGGACTAGCGGGAGAATGGATACGCAGTATTTT
. | TRBJ2-4 | TRBV6-1 | . | CASSPTTGYGIQYF | TGTGCCAGCAGTCCCACGACAGGATACGGTATCCAGTACTTC
once | TRBJ2-7 | TRBV4-2 | . | CASSQGERDPTYEQYF | TGTGCCAGCAGCCAAGGGGAAAGGGACCCAACCTACGAGCAGTACTTC
. | TRBJ2-7 | TRBV12-3/TRBV12-4 | . | CASSLDGYLNEQYF | TGTGCCAGCAGTTTGGACGGGTATCTCAACGAGCAGTACTTC
. | TRBJ1-5 | TRBV7-9 | . | CASSAEGGGNQPQHF | TGTGCCAGCAGCGCCGAGGGAGGCGGCAATCAGCCCCAGCATTTT
few | TRBJ2-6 | TRBV6-1 | . | CASSEVEAGANVLTF | TGTGCCAGCAGTGAAGTCGAGGCTGGGGCCAACGTCCTGACTTTC
few | TRBJ2-7 | TRBV29-1 | TRBD1 | CSVVDRVDEQYF | TGCAGCGTTGTAGACAGGGTCGACGAGCAGTACTTC
. | TRBJ2-7 | TRBV6-6 | TRBD2 | CASSYWAGGDYEQYF | TGTGCCAGCAGTTACTGGGCGGGAGGGGACTACGAGCAGTACTTC
. | TRBJ2-1 | TRBV20-1 | . | CSASSPTTVSYNEQFF | TGCAGTGCTAGTAGCCCGACAACCGTCTCCTACAATGAGCAGTTCTTC
few | TRBJ2-6 | TRBV5-1 | TRBD2 | CASSPGLAPGANVLTF | TGCGCCAGCAGCCCGGGACTAGCCCCTGGGGCCAACGTCCTGACTTTC
. | TRBJ2-2 | TRBV11-1 | . | CASSLLRKDTGELFF | TGTGCCAGCAGCTTGCTTCGTAAGGACACCGGGGAGCTGTTTTTT
few | TRBJ2-3 | TRBV4-1 | TRBD2 | CASSQVGTSGPSTDTQYF | TGCGCCAGCAGCCAAGTTGGGACTAGCGGTCCTAGCACAGATACGCAGTATTTT
few | TRBJ2-2 | TRBV20-1 | . | CSARNPSPANTGELFF | TGCAGTGCTCGGAACCCTAGCCCCGCGAACACCGGGGAGCTGTTTTTT
. | TRBJ1-5 | TRBV20-1 | . | CSASLSGMGNQPQHF | TGCAGTGCTAGTCTCTCGGGGATGGGCAATCAGCCCCAGCATTTT
few | TRBJ2-5 | TRBV20-1 | TRBD2 | CSARDRASGIKTQYF | TGCAGTGCTAGAGATCGGGCTAGCGGGATCAAGACCCAGTACTTC
. | TRBJ2-1 | TRBV20-1 | . | CSARDGVNEQFF | TGCAGTGCTAGAGATGGGGTCAATGAGCAGTTCTTC
. | TRBJ2-3 | TRBV20-1 | . | CSARADSSTDTQYF | TGCAGTGCTCGAGCGGATTCTAGCACAGATACGCAGTATTTT
. | TRBJ2-3 | TRBV20-1 | . | CSADISTSTDTQYF | TGCAGTGCCGACATTTCTACTAGCACAGATACGCAGTATTTT
. | TRBJ2-3 | TRBV2 | . | CASSVIWATDTQYF | TGTGCCAGCAGCGTCATTTGGGCCACAGATACGCAGTATTTT
many | TRBJ2-1 | TRBV6-2/TRBV6-3 | . | CASSYLGTGGTSVYNEQFF | TGTGCCAGCAGTTACTTAGGGACAGGGGGGACTAGCGTCTACAATGAGCAGTTCTTC
. | TRBJ2-2 | TRBV3-1 | . | CASSHKNTGELFF | TGTGCCAGCAGCCACAAGAACACCGGGGAGCTGTTTTTT
. | TRBJ2-7 | TRBV3-1 | . | CASSPTAPDLVPLYEQYF | TGTGCCAGCAGCCCCACGGCCCCCGACCTAGTCCCCCTCTACGAGCAGTACTTC
. | TRBJ2-5 | TRBV20-1 | . | CSWGGAIGETQYF | TGCAGCTGGGGTGGCGCGATCGGGGAGACCCAGTACTTC
. | TRBJ1-4 | TRBV5-1 | . | CASSLEGTNEKLFF | TGTGCCAGCAGTTTAGAAGGTACTAATGAAAAACTGTTTTTT
many | TRBJ2-7 | TRBV28 | TRBD2 | CASTLRTSGRRVEQYF | TGTGCCAGCACCTTGAGGACTAGCGGGAGAAGGGTCGAGCAGTACTTC
few | TRBJ2-3 | TRBV12-3/TRBV12-4 | . | CASSYPVDTQYF | TGTGCCAGCAGCTACCCGGTAGATACGCAGTATTTT
few | TRBJ1-5 | TRBV3-1 | . | CASSQMVSNQPQHF | TGTGCCAGCAGCCAGATGGTTAGCAATCAGCCCCAGCATTTT
. | TRBJ2-1 | TRBV24-1 | . | CATSDFSGEQFF | TGTGCCACCAGTGATTTCTCGGGGGAGCAGTTCTTC
. | TRBJ2-2 | TRBV12-3/TRBV12-4 | . | CASRDWAGDTGELFF | TGTGCCAGCCGTGACTGGGCAGGTGACACCGGGGAGCTGTTTTTT
. | TRBJ2-7 | TRBV30 | . | CAWMAGPYEQYF | TGTGCCTGGATGGCAGGGCCCTACGAGCAGTACTTC
. | TRBJ1-2 | TRBV27 | . | CASRGSGGNYGYTF | TGTGCCAGCAGGGGGTCCGGGGGAAACTATGGCTACACCTTC
. | TRBJ2-7 | TRBV6-1 | . | CASREQGSSHEQYF | TGTGCCAGCAGGGAACAGGGATCCTCCCACGAGCAGTACTTC
. | TRBJ2-1 | TRBV29-1 | TRBD1 | CSVERGTGGNEQFF | TGCAGCGTTGAAAGAGGGACAGGGGGCAATGAGCAGTTCTTC
. | TRBJ1-1 | TRBV5-5 | . | CASSYRDTPLNTEAFF | TGTGCCAGCAGCTACCGGGACACTCCACTGAACACTGAAGCTTTCTTT
once | TRBJ2-7 | TRBV24-1 | TRBD2 | CATSATGLGNEQYF | TGTGCCACCAGTGCAACCGGACTAGGCAATGAGCAGTACTTC
. | TRBJ2-3 | TRBV2 | . | CASSGSARGMTDTQYF | TGTGCCAGCAGTGGGTCAGCGAGAGGAATGACAGATACGCAGTATTTT
few | TRBJ1-2 | TRBV14 | . | CASSPLTASNYGYTF | TGTGCCAGCAGCCCATTGACAGCCTCTAACTATGGCTACACCTTC
. | TRBJ2-1 | TRBV2 | TRBD2 | CASRTSGRTDEQFF | TGTGCCAGCCGAACTAGCGGGAGGACCGATGAGCAGTTCTTC
. | TRBJ2-5 | TRBV15 | TRBD2 | CATSPSWGGQETQYF | TGTGCCACCAGCCCCTCGTGGGGAGGGCAAGAGACCCAGTACTTC
few | TRBJ1-2 | TRBV6-5 | TRBD1 | CASRAPGQGSGYTF | TGTGCCAGCAGAGCCCCGGGACAGGGTAGTGGCTACACCTTC
. | TRBJ2-3 | TRBV12-3/TRBV12-4 | TRBD1 | CASSGPGGSGTDTQYF | TGTGCCAGCAGTGGCCCAGGGGGCTCGGGCACAGATACGCAGTATTTT
once | TRBJ1-6 | TRBV4-1 | TRBD1 | CASSQDQGAYSPLHF | TGCGCCAGCAGCCAAGATCAGGGGGCATATTCACCCCTCCACTTT
. | TRBJ2-7 | TRBV3-1 | TRBD2 | CASSQRGRSDEQYF | TGTGCCAGCAGCCAACGCGGGAGGAGCGACGAGCAGTACTTC
few | TRBJ1-4 | TRBV27 | . | CASSSYGATNEKLFF | TGTGCCAGCAGTTCTTATGGGGCAACTAATGAAAAACTGTTTTTT
. | TRBJ2-5 | TRBV6-1 | . | CASSESPLQETQYF | TGTGCCAGCAGTGAATCCCCATTACAAGAGACCCAGTACTTC
few | TRBJ2-3 | TRBV29-1 | TRBD2 | CSASGLADLGTDTQYF | TGCAGCGCCTCGGGACTAGCGGACCTGGGAACAGATACGCAGTATTTT
. | TRBJ2-3 | TRBV28 | . | CANSGIRRTGTSWRAPDTQYF | TGTGCCAACAGTGGGATCCGTCGGACGGGAACTAGCTGGAGGGCCCCAGATACGCAGTATTTT